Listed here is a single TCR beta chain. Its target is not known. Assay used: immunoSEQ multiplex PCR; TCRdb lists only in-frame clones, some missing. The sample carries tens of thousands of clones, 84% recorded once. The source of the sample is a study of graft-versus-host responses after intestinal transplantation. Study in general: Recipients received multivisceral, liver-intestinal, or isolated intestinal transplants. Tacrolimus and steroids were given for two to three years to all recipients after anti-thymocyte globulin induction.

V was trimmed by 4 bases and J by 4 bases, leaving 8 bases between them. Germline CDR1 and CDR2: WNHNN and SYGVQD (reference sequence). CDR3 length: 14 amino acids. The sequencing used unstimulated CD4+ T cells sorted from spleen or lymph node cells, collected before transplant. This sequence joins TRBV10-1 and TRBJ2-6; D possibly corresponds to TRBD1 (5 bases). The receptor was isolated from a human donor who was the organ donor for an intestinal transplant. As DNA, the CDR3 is TGCGCCAGCAGTGGGACACCCGGGGCCAACGTCCTGACTTTC. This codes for CASSGTPGANVLTF.